These 15 T cell receptor beta chains came from one sample sequenced in a study of shared clonotypes between healthy human individuals (dated by TCRdb to 2019 to 2021). Library preparation was by the immunoSEQ multiplex PCR assay. Not all clones reach the TCRdb copy of this immuneACCESS table, which keeps in-frame sequences only. Checked studies attribute under half of the gap to unresolved V genes and leave the rest unexplained. The sample includes roughly 2,500,000 clones, with 93% observed a single time. The top ten clonotypes cover around 0.37% of the sample. Sequencing was carried out using naive CD4+ T cells from PBMCs. Per the publication, the cell subset or site label means: CD45RA+ positively selected. These receptor sequences come from a man between 18 and 29 years old in good health. Some clones in this sample may be carry-over from other donors' samples.

This clone showed up just a few times. The same CDR3 is also encoded by other DNA sequences in this sample. V is TRBV6-6 and J is TRBJ1-2; TRBD1 agrees at 7 bases. Germline V gives CDR1 MNHNY, CDR2 SVGAGI (reference sequence). The trim removed 2 bases at V and 4 bases at J, leaving 4 bases unmatched. This CDR3 has 14 amino acids. CDR3: CASSYGQGGYGYTF. The CDR3 DNA reads TGTGCCAGCAGTTACGGGCAGGGGGGCTATGGCTACACCTTC.

The CDR3: CASSIVQGHRGYTF. For the CDR3, the DNA is TGTGCCAGTAGTATAGTTCAGGGGCATCGTGGCTACACCTTC. The chain links TRBV19 to TRBJ1-2; possible D gene TRBD1, 6 bases. Trimming stripped 1 base from V and 7 bases from J, with 13 bases between. The V gene's germline CDR1 is LNHDA and CDR2 SQIVND (reference sequence). This CDR3 is built from 14 residues.

This chain uses TRBV28 with TRBJ1-4; no clear D gene. Trimming removed 10 bases at V and 7 bases at J, with 10 bases between. The CDR3 sequence is 11 residues long. Germline V gene lookup returns CDR1 MDHEN and CDR2 SYDVKM. Here the CDR3 DNA reads TGTGCCACCCGGGTCCCTGAAAAACTGTTTTTT. Translated: CATRVPEKLFF.

The rearrangement links TRBV25-1 to TRBJ1-3, with D perhaps TRBD1 (6 bases). There are 13 residues in the CDR3. Trimming shortened V by 8 bases and J by 4 bases, and 12 bases separated the two germline ends. Germline CDR1 reads MGHDK; CDR2 reads SYGVNS. The CDR3: CASGTPKGNTIYF. The CDR3 nucleotides read TGTGCCAGCGGGACACCGAAGGGAAACACCATATATTTT. Looking up the rest from reference TRBV25-1 and TRBJ1-3 gives the full variable domain: EADIYQTPRYLVIGTGKKITLECSQTMGHDKMYWYQQDPGMELHLIHYSYGVNSTEKGDLSSESTVSRIRTEHFPLTLESARPSHTSQYLCASGTPKGNTIYFGEGSWLTVV.

The chain uses TRBV5-8 and TRBJ2-3; TRBD2 is a possible D gene (5 bases). Germline values: CDR1 SGHTS, CDR2 YDEGEE. Trimming took off 0 bases at V and 7 bases at J, with 12 bases between the two ends. The CDR3 is 14 residues long. This CDR3 is CASSLGPSGNTQYF. The CDR3 coding sequence is TGTGCCAGCAGCTTGGGCCCGTCGGGGAATACGCAGTATTTT.

The V gene is TRBV4-1, the J gene TRBJ2-5, with 7 bases that match TRBD1. The CDR3 runs to 14 residues. CDR1 and CDR2 from the germline V gene are MGHRA and YSYEKL. J was trimmed by 0 bases and V by 6 bases; bases with no gene match: 4. The CDR3: CASRPDRDQETQYF. In nucleotides, the CDR3 is TGCGCCAGCAGACCCGACAGGGACCAAGAGACCCAGTACTTC.

The table lists this clone with a count of one. The chain joins TRBV27 to TRBJ2-7; 10 nucleotides line up with TRBD2. CDR1 MNHEY and CDR2 SMNVEV come from the germline V gene (reference sequence). J lost 0 bases, V lost 6 bases, and 5 bases had no gene match. The CDR3 sequence is 15 residues long. The chain's CDR3 is CASRDRLAGSYEQYF. In nucleotides, the CDR3 is TGTGCCAGCAGAGACCGACTAGCGGGCTCCTACGAGCAGTACTTC.

This chain joins TRBV19 and TRBJ1-3, with no clear D. The V gene lost 1 base and the J gene lost 0 bases, with 13 bases spanning the gap. The CDR3 sequence is 17 residues long. CDR1 and CDR2 (germline): LNHDA, SQIVND (reference sequence). The CDR3 bases are TGTGCCAGTAGTATAGGCGCGACTCTAACCTCTGGAAACACCATATATTTT. It translates to CASSIGATLTSGNTIYF.

The chain recombines TRBV11-3 with TRBJ2-3; 7 bases are shared with TRBD1. Germline CDR1 reads SGHNT; CDR2 reads YENEEA. Unmatched junction bases numbered 7, after V lost 5 bases and J lost 2 bases. This CDR3 is built from 15 residues. CDR3 coding DNA: TGTGCCAGCAGCCTACGGACAGGTACCACAGATACGCAGTATTTT. Its protein is CASSLRTGTTDTQYF.

The DNA of the CDR3 is TGCGCCAGCAGCCCTCGGGCGGGGGCAACTAATGAAAAACTGTTTTTT. Amino acids: CASSPRAGATNEKLFF. This chain connects TRBV5-1 to TRBJ1-4; tentative D call: TRBD1 (5 bases). From germline, CDR1 is SGHRS and CDR2 YFSETQ. The CDR3 sequence is 16 residues long. Trimming removed 4 bases at V and 0 bases at J, with 13 bases between.

The chain combines TRBV6-1 with TRBJ1-5; 9 positions match TRBD1. This CDR3 has 15 residues. V lost 8 bases and J lost 1; bases outside the gene matches: 6. Germline CDR1 reads MNHNS; CDR2 reads SASEGT. The CDR3 nucleotides read TGTGCCAGCGACTGGGACAGGGAAAGCAATCAGCCCCAGCATTTT. Residues: CASDWDRESNQPQHF.

CDR3 DNA sequence: TGCAGCGCATCACCGGGACAGAGAAGAAGCTCCTACGAGCAGTACTTC. This gives the protein CSASPGQRRSSYEQYF. V gene TRBV29-1 combines with J gene TRBJ2-7, with 7 bases matching TRBD1. The CDR3 length is 16 residues. Trimming at V came to 7 bases and at J to 0 bases, leaving 15 bases not matched to a gene. Germline assignment: CDR1 SQVTM and CDR2 ANQGSEA.

The chain carries TRBV6-7 and TRBJ1-2; no definite D call. TRBV6-7 is reported as an ORF; its role is uncertain. The V end lost 10 bases, the J end lost 9 bases, and 21 bases lay between the germline ends. The CDR3 is 13 residues long. The DNA for the CDR3 is TGTGCCATCGCGGACTGCGTTTTTGTTAGCTACACCTTC. It specifies CAIADCVFVSYTF.

The chain joins TRBV28 to TRBJ1-3, with TRBD1 as a possible D gene (5 bases). Germline V lookup: CDR1 MDHEN, CDR2 SYDVKM. The CDR3 has 14 amino acids. Trimming shortened V by 3 bases and J by 5 bases, and 11 bases separated the two germline ends. CDR3 protein: CASSFMSGRNTIYF. For the CDR3, the DNA is TGTGCCAGCAGTTTTATGTCAGGGAGAAACACCATATATTTT.

This clone has just a few counts. The V call is TRBV30, the J call TRBJ1-2; 9 positions agree with TRBD1. This CDR3 comprises 13 residues. V lost 7 bases, J lost 7 bases, and 10 bases stayed unmatched. Germline lookup yields CDR1 GTSNPN and CDR2 SVGIG (reference sequence). CDR3 coding DNA: TGTGCCTCCTTGGGACAGGGTTGGTCTGGCTACACCTTC. Its protein product is CASLGQGWSGYTF.